This TCR beta chain was identified during a study of blood T cell repertoires in COVID-19. Background on the study: From the United States, Italy and Spain came samples of acute and convalescent COVID-19. Sources were T cells, B-cell-depleted T cells, or PBMCs; the material itself was cDNA or gDNA.

Seattle participants joined during active infection and were tracked over time. Original processing notes: Quantification of nucleated cells was approximated via reference gene primer amplification. TCRdb's table, derived via immunoSEQ multiplex PCR, lists solely in-frame clones and lacks some. The V and J calls and clone size are taken from that table; D and trimming were inferred from the DNA. The sample lists hundreds of thousands of clones, 65% to 90% occurring once. Input material: peripheral blood. This receptor was identified in an older woman with COVID-19, enrolled during active disease.

CDR3 sequence: CASSEMTGARETQYF. CDR3 DNA: TGTGCCAGCAGCGAAATGACAGGGGCACGAGAGACCCAGTACTTC. The chain employs TRBV3-1 (or the pseudogene TRBV3-2) and TRBJ2-5, with 8 bases matching TRBD1. The CDR3 is 15 amino acids. Per germline, CDR1 LGHDT and CDR2 YNNKEL (reference sequence). With V trimmed by 5 bases and J by 4 bases, 9 bases remained unmatched.